This T cell receptor beta chain was identified during a study of T cells in Graves' hyperthyroidism and ophthalmopathy. Turning to the study itself: At initial diagnosis, before any treatment had begun, peripheral blood was obtained.

Trimming pared 5 bases from V and 0 bases from J, leaving 7 bases between. This CDR3 has 12 amino acids. Per germline, CDR1 GTSNPN and CDR2 SVGIG (reference sequence). What was amplified from RNA transcripts were TCR beta CDR3 regions. A set of HTBI primers served as the primers for a first-round RT-PCR of the TCR CDR3. TCRdb re-analysed the multiplex PCR reads in MiXCR, keeping a single row per CDR3 protein. Of over 500,000 distinct CDR3 sequences in the sample, 17% were seen once. General study results and limits: A median about 7 months before onset, the model predicted ophthalmopathy.

This clonotype came up many times. The antigen is unknown. The sample was blood. The clonotype was recovered from a woman between 18 and 29 years old with Graves' ophthalmopathy. The rearrangement links TRBV30 to TRBJ1-1; D remains unclear. CDR3 coding DNA: TGTGCCTGGGGACGGATGAACACTGAAGCTTTCTTT. Its translation: CAWGRMNTEAFF.